This T cell receptor beta chain was captured by sequencing in a study of CD8 T cells in ankylosing spondylitis. General observations from the study: Relatively scarce in peripheral blood, disease-linked clones were CD8+.

With molecular barcodes, quantitative 5'-RACE was used to make the TCR beta libraries. TCRdb re-analysed the 5' RACE reads in MiXCR, keeping a single row per CDR3 protein. The table has roughly 120,000 distinct CDR3 sequences, about 6.4% seen once. The CDR3 is 14 residues long. CDR1 is SGHRS, CDR2 YFSETQ, per germline. The V segment lost 4 bases and the J segment 6 bases; nucleotides outside the gene matches: 6. This clonotype showed up just a few times. Its matching antigen is unknown. Input material: blood, either unsorted or a sorted T cell fraction (not recorded which). This chain connects TRBV5-1 to TRBJ1-1, with TRBD1 matching over 10 bases. The sequence was obtained from a male donor with ankylosing spondylitis or in good health (not recorded which). CDR3 bases: TGCGCCAGCAGCCCAAGGGACAGGGGACCTGAAGCTTTCTTT. Residues: CASSPRDRGPEAFF.